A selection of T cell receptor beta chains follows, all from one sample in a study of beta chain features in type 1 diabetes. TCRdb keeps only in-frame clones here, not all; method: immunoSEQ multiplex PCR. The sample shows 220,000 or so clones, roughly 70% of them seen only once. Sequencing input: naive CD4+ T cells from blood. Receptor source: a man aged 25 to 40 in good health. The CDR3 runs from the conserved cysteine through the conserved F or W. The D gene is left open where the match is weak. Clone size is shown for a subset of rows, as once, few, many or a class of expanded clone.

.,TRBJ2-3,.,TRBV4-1,CASSPESAVATDTQYF,TGCGCCAGCAGCCCTGAATCGGCGGTGGCCACAGATACGCAGTATTTT
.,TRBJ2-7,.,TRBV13,CASSSSGLAGSRYF,.
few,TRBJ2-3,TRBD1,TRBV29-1,CSVYPGQGIVDTQYF,TGCAGCGTTTACCCGGGACAGGGTATTGTAGATACGCAGTATTTT
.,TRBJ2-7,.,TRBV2,CASSFRLTGLYEQYF,TGTGCCAGCAGTTTTCGCTTGACTGGTCTCTACGAGCAGTACTTC
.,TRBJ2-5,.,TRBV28,CASSRRGRPSGETQYF,TGTGCCAGCAGTCGTCGCGGACGCCCCTCGGGTGAGACCCAGTACTTC
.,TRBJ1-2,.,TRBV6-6,CASSYSQGYTF,TGTGCCAGCAGTTACTCGCAGGGCTACACCTTC
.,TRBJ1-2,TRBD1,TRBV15,CATSRLKTGSYGYTF,TGTGCCACCAGCAGATTAAAGACAGGGTCCTATGGCTACACCTTC
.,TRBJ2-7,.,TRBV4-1,CASSQGASYEQYF,TGCGCCAGCAGCCAAGGGGCATCCTACGAGCAGTACTTC
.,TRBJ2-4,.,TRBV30,CAWSVKLGNSGNIQYF,TGTGCCTGGAGTGTAAAATTGGGGAACAGTGGAAACATTCAGTACTTC
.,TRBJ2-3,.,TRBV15,CATSRDFPLLSTDTQYF,TGTGCCACCAGCAGAGATTTCCCCCTTCTTAGCACAGATACGCAGTATTTT
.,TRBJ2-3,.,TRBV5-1,CASSPQTGKDTQYF,TGCGCCAGCAGCCCCCAGACCGGGAAAGATACGCAGTATTTT
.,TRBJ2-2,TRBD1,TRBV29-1,CSAGQGDTGELFF,TGCAGCGCCGGACAGGGGGACACCGGGGAGCTGTTTTTT
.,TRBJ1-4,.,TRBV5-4,CASSSQGPEEKLFF,TGTGCCAGCAGCTCACAGGGCCCAGAAGAAAAACTGTTTTTT
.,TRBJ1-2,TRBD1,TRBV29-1,CSVSGQGANYGYTF,TGCAGCGTTTCCGGACAGGGGGCGAACTATGGCTACACCTTC
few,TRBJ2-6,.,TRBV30,CAWSQEWGSGANVLTF,TGTGCCTGGAGTCAAGAGTGGGGTTCTGGGGCCAACGTCCTGACTTTC
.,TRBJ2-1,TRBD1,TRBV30,CACFRGSSYNEQFF,TGTGCCTGTTTCAGGGGGAGCTCCTACAATGAGCAGTTCTTC
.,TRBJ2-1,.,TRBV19,CASSPKGASYNEQFF,TGTGCCAGTAGTCCCAAAGGGGCCTCCTACAATGAGCAGTTCTTC
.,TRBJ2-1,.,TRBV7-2,CASSRGGNEQFF,TGTGCCAGCAGCAGGGGGGGAAATGAGCAGTTCTTC
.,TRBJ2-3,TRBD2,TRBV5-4,CASSLTSGVTDTQYF,TGTGCCAGCAGCTTGACTAGCGGGGTTACAGATACGCAGTATTTT
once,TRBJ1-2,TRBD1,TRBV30,CAWSSMHRGPNGYTF,TGTGCCTGGAGTTCTATGCACAGGGGGCCAAATGGCTACACCTTC
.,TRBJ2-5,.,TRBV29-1,CSAGRGSNQETQYF,TGCAGCGCTGGGAGGGGGTCCAACCAAGAGACCCAGTACTTC
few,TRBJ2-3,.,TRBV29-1,CSVAFLTDTQYF,TGCAGCGTAGCCTTCCTCACAGATACGCAGTATTTT
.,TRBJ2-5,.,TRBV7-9,CASSLMVEETQYF,TGTGCCAGCAGCTTAATGGTTGAAGAGACCCAGTACTTC
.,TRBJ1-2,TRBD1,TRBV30,CAWSRPPGQGVYGYTF,TGTGCCTGGAGTCGACCCCCAGGACAGGGGGTGTATGGCTACACCTTC
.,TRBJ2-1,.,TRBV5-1,CASSLRSGQGSEQFF,TGCGCCAGCAGCTTGCGTAGTGGGCAGGGGAGTGAGCAGTTCTTC
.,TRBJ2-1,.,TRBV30,CAWSVGTGLEQFF,TGTGCCTGGAGTGTTGGGACGGGACTTGAGCAGTTCTTC
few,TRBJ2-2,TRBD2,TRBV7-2,CASSFALAGTGELFF,TGTGCCAGCAGCTTCGCTCTAGCGGGTACCGGGGAGCTGTTTTTT
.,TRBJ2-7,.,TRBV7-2,CASSIGSVGYEQYF,TGTGCCAGCAGCATAGGGTCGGTCGGGTACGAGCAGTACTTC
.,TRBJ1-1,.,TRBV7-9,CASSPGNWNTEAFF,TGTGCCAGCAGCCCAGGGAACTGGAACACTGAAGCTTTCTTT
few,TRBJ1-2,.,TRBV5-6,CASSLAAGSNYGYTF,TGTGCCAGCAGCTTGGCGGCCGGGAGCAACTATGGCTACACCTTC
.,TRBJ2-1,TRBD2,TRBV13,CASSYYLADRHNEQFF,TGTGCCAGCAGCTACTACCTAGCGGATCGGCACAATGAGCAGTTCTTC
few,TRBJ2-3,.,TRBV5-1,CASSLEGTDTQYF,TGCGCCAGCAGCTTGGAGGGCACAGATACGCAGTATTTT
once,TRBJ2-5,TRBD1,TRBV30,CAWSPRGRIQETQYF,TGTGCCTGGAGTCCCAGGGGGCGAATCCAAGAGACCCAGTACTTC
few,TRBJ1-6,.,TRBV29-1,CSVVAQTSNSPLHF,TGCAGCGTTGTGGCCCAAACAAGTAATTCACCCCTCCACTTT
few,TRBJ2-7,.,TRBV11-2,CASSLGRTPYEQYF,TGTGCCAGCAGCTTGGGTAGAACTCCCTACGAGCAGTACTTC
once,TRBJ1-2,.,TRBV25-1,CASSEYWEREYGYTF,TGTGCCAGCAGTGAATACTGGGAACGGGAGTATGGCTACACCTTC
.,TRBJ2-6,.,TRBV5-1,CASSLESGANVLTF,TGCGCCAGCAGCTTGGAGAGTGGGGCCAACGTCCTGACTTTC
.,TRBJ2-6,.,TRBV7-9,CASSLVGSGHSGANVLTF,TGTGCCAGCAGCTTAGTCGGTAGCGGCCACTCTGGGGCCAACGTCCTGACTTTC
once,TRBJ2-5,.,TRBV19,CASSAGQLQETQYF,TGTGCCAGTAGTGCAGGACAGCTCCAAGAGACCCAGTACTTC
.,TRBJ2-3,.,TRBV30,CAWSYVSRTQYF,TGTGCCTGGAGTTATGTGAGCCGTACGCAGTATTTT
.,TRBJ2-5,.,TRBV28,CASSLLSGGGETQYF,TGTGCCAGCAGTTTGTTGTCGGGGGGCGGAGAGACCCAGTACTTC
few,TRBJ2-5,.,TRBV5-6,CASSLGGEFGETQYF,TGTGCCAGCAGCTTGGGTGGGGAATTCGGAGAGACCCAGTACTTC
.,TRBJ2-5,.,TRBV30,CAWSNRVETQYF,TGTGCCTGGAGCAACAGGGTAGAGACCCAGTACTTC
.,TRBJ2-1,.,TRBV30,CACRGRGRPSYNEQFF,TGTGCCTGTAGGGGCCGGGGTCGGCCTAGCTACAATGAGCAGTTCTTC
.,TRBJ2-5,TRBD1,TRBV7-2,CASSQRLTGQETQYF,TGTGCCAGCAGCCAGCGGTTGACAGGGCAAGAGACCCAGTACTTC
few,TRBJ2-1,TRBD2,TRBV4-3,CASSQEGLPANKQFF,TGCGCCAGCAGCCAAGAGGGACTACCCGCCAATAAGCAGTTCTTC
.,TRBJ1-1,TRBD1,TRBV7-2,CASNLNRGEAEAFF,TGTGCCAGCAACTTGAACAGGGGTGAGGCTGAAGCTTTCTTT
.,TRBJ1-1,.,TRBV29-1,CSAMRPVNTEAFF,TGCAGCGCTATGCGACCCGTGAACACTGAAGCTTTCTTT
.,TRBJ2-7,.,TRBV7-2,CASSLEAGSSYEQYF,TGTGCCAGCAGCTTAGAGGCGGGAAGCTCCTACGAGCAGTACTTC
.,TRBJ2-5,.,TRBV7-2,CASSPRRAQETQYF,TGTGCCAGCAGCCCCCGGAGGGCCCAAGAGACCCAGTACTTC
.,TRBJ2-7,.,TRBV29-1,CSVMNRVHEQYF,TGCAGCGTGATGAACAGGGTCCACGAGCAGTACTTC
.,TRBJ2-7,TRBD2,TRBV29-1,CSVSGLAGSSYEQYF,TGCAGCGTCAGCGGACTAGCGGGTAGCTCCTACGAGCAGTACTTC
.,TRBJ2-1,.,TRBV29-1,CSVEDSRYNEQFF,TGCAGCGTTGAGGATAGCAGGTACAATGAGCAGTTCTTC
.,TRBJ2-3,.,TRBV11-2,CASRGNADTQYF,TGTGCCAGCAGGGGAAACGCAGATACGCAGTATTTT
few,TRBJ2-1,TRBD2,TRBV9,CASSALSGSGSYNEQFF,TGTGCCAGCAGCGCCCTTAGCGGGAGTGGCTCCTACAATGAGCAGTTCTTC
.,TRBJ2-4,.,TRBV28,CASSLFRNIQYF,TGTGCCAGCAGTTTATTTAGAAACATTCAGTACTTC
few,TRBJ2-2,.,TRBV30,CAWRSRTNTGELFF,TGTGCCTGGAGGAGTCGAACGAACACCGGGGAGCTGTTTTTT